The 12 T cell receptor beta chains listed next were all sequenced from one sample in a study of T cell repertoires in cytomegalovirus infection. The antigens these receptors bind are not known. MiXCR was run by TCRdb on the reads, yielding one entry per CDR3 protein. The sample gives about 160,000 distinct CDR3 sequences, roughly 20% of which show up once; 20% to 30% is in the top ten. The sample was CD8+ T cells from cultured PBMCs, taken from culture after CMV antigen stimulation. These TCRs come from a human donor in good health (CMV status not recorded). Some clones in this sample may be carry-over from other donors' samples.

The table lists this clonotype with a few counts. V usage is TRBV9 and J usage is TRBJ1-1; D uncertain. Germline V gene sequence: CDR1 SGDLS, CDR2 YYNGEE. CDR3 size: 11 residues. The germline V and J ends were trimmed by 3 bases and 6 bases, with 6 bases remaining between them. CDR3 sequence reads: CASSGAAEAFF. The CDR3 DNA sequence: TGTGCCAGCAGCGGGGCCGCTGAAGCTTTCTTT.

This clonotype showed up just a few times. This rearrangement joins TRBV12-3 or TRBV12-4 to TRBJ2-1; 7 bases match TRBD2. This CDR3 is built from 13 residues. V shed 5 bases and J 9 bases; nucleotides not matched to a gene: 7. The CDR3 DNA reads TGTGCCAGCAGTCCTCCCCCGGGGGGTGAGCAGTTCTTC. Amino acids: CASSPPPGGEQFF.

This chain links TRBV27 with TRBJ1-2; D unclear. From germline, CDR1 is MNHEY and CDR2 SMNVEV (reference sequence). Deletions cut 3 bases from V and 0 bases from J, with 11 bases between. This CDR3 is 15 amino acids long. CDR3 sequence (DNA): TGTGCCAGCAGTTTCCCCCTCGCTACTAACTATGGCTACACCTTC. Translating it yields CASSFPLATNYGYTF.

The rearrangement joins TRBV19 to TRBJ1-1; 7 bases align to TRBD1. The CDR3 contains 15 residues. The J segment lost 0 bases and the V segment lost 8 bases, leaving 9 bases of the junction unmatched. Looked up from germline, CDR1 is LNHDA and CDR2 is SQIVND (reference sequence). DNA for the CDR3: TGTGCCAGTGCAGATACCGGGACAGTGAACACTGAAGCTTTCTTT. Translation: CASADTGTVNTEAFF. The full variable domain, with the rest looked up from reference TRBV19 and TRBJ1-1, is DGGITQSPKYLFRKEGQNVTLSCEQNLNHDAMYWYRQDPGQGLRLIYYSQIVNDFQKGDIAEGYSVSREKKESFPLTVTSAQKNPTAFYLCASADTGTVNTEAFFGQGTRLTVV.

This clonotype appeared a few times. The rearrangement uses TRBV6-8 and TRBJ1-1, with D maybe TRBD1 (5 bases). The V gene lost 5 bases and the J gene lost 7 bases, with 14 bases spanning the gap. The V gene's germline CDR1 is MNHGY and CDR2 SAAAGT. There are 13 residues in the CDR3. In DNA form, the CDR3 reads TGTGCCAGCAGTCTCAACAGGATCAGTGAAGCTTTCTTT. This gives the protein CASSLNRISEAFF.

The chain is built from TRBV28 and TRBJ1-5, with TRBD1 as a possible D gene (5 bases). Germline V gene data show CDR1 as MDHEN and CDR2 as SYDVKM. CDR3 length: 15 residues. V lost 6 bases to trimming and J lost 4 bases, with 16 bases between them. Here the CDR3 reads CASSYTGTNNQPQHF. The DNA of the CDR3 is TGTGCCAGCAGCTATACCGGGACCAATAATCAGCCCCAGCATTTT. The entire variable domain, with the rest obtained from reference TRBV28 and TRBJ1-5, is as follows: DVKVTQSSRYLVKRTGEKVFLECVQDMDHENMFWYRQDPGLGLRLIYFSYDVKMKEKGDIPEGYSVSREKKERFSLILESASTNQTSMYLCASSYTGTNNQPQHFGDGTRLSIL.

The chain carries TRBV27 and TRBJ2-1; possible D gene TRBD1, 6 bases. Per the germline V gene, CDR1 is MNHEY and CDR2 is SMNVEV (reference sequence). Deletions cut 6 bases from V and 7 bases from J, with 10 bases between. The CDR3 runs 12 residues. CDR3 sequence reads: CASSYGTNEQFF. The CDR3 nucleotides read TGTGCCAGCAGCTACGGGACAAATGAGCAGTTCTTC.

This clonotype turned up a few times. The rearrangement uses TRBV7-2 and TRBJ1-1, with D possibly TRBD1 on 6 matching bases. The CDR3 covers 14 residues. V lost 4 bases, J lost 6 bases, and 15 bases lay in between. Germline CDR1 reads SGHTA; CDR2 reads FQGNSA. CDR3 DNA: TGTGCCAGCAGCTCCCCACAGGGTCGGGCTGAAGCTTTCTTT. This gives the protein CASSSPQGRAEAFF.

This clonotype was counted a few times. The chain links TRBV27 to TRBJ1-2, with TRBD1 matching over 7 bases. The germline V gene encodes CDR1 MNHEY and CDR2 SMNVEV (reference sequence). The V segment lost 5 bases and the J segment 5 bases; nucleotides outside the gene matches: 8. The CDR3 sequence is 14 residues long. The CDR3 DNA sequence: TGTGCCAGCAGTGACCCGGGACAGAAGTATGGCTACACCTTC. It yields the protein CASSDPGQKYGYTF.

J is TRBJ1-2 and V is TRBV12-3 or TRBV12-4; no firm D call. There are 11 residues in the CDR3. The V end lost 8 bases, the J end lost 2 bases, and 6 bases lay between the germline ends. The CDR3 DNA reads TGTGCCAGCTTGAAGAACTATGGCTACACCTTC. Translated, it gives CASLKNYGYTF.

This clonotype was counted a few times. The V and J genes are TRBV7-9 and TRBJ1-1; unclear D gene. The CDR3 length is 15 residues. The ends were cut back, 7 bases at V and 3 bases at J, with 18 bases in the middle. CDR1 and CDR2 from the germline V gene are SEHNR and FQNEAQ (reference sequence). CDR3 loop: CASTPGWGMHTEAFF. CDR3 bases: TGTGCCAGCACCCCGGGATGGGGTATGCACACTGAAGCTTTCTTT.

The chain carries TRBV27 and TRBJ1-1; 8 bases are shared with TRBD1. Losses at the gene ends were 4 bases for V and 2 bases for J; bases not matched to a gene: 6. CDR3 size: 15 residues. Per germline, CDR1 MNHEY and CDR2 SMNVEV (reference sequence). CDR3 DNA sequence: TGTGCCAGCAGTTCCGCGGGACAGGCAAACACTGAAGCTTTCTTT. This codes for CASSSAGQANTEAFF.